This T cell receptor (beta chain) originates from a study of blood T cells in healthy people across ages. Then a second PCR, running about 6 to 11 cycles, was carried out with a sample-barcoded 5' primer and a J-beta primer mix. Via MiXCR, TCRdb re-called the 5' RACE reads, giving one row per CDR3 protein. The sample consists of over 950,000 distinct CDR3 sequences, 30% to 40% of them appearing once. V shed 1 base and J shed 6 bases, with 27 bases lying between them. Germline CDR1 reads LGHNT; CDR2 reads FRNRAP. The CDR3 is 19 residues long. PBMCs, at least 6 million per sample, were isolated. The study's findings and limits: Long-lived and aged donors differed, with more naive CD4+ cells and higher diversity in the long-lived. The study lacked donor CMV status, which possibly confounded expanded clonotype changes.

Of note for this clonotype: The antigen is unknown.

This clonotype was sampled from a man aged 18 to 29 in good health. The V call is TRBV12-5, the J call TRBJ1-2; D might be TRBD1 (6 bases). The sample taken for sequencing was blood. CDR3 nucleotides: TGTGCTAGTGGTTTGGCAGGGGTACTTCTGGCAGGGAAGGAAGATGGCTACACCTTC. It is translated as CASGLAGVLLAGKEDGYTF.